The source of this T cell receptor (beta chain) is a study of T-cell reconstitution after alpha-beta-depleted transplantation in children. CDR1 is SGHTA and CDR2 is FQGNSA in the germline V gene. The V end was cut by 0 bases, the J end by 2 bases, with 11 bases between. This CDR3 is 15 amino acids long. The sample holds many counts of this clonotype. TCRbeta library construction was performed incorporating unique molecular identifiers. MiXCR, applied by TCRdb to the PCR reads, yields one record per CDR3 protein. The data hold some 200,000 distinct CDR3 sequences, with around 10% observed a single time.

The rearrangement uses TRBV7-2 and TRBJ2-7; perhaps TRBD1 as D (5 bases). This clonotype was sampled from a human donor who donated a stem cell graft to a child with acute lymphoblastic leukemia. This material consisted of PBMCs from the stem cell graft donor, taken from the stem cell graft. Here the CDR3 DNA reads TGTGCCAGCAGCTTAGCGATGGGGCGTACCTACGAGCAGTACTTC. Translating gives CASSLAMGRTYEQYF.